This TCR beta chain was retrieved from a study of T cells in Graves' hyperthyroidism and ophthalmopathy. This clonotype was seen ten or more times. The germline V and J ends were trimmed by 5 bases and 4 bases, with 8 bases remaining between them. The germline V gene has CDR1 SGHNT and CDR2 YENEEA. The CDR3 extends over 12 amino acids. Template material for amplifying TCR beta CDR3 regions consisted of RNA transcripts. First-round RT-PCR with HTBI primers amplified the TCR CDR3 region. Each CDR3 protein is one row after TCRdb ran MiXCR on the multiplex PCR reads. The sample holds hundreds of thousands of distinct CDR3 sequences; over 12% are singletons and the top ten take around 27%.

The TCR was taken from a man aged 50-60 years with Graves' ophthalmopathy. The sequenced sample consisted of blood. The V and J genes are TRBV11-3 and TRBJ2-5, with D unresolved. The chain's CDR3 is CASSAYRETQYF. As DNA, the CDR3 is TGTGCCAGCAGCGCGTACAGAGAGACCCAGTACTTC.